This TCR beta chain emerged from a study of tumor-infiltrating lymphocytes in localized non-small cell lung cancer. Broader study findings: Tumor T-cell fraction from TCR sequencing was not associated with recurrence-free survival (p = 0.61).

Libraries were prepared by immunoSEQ multiplex PCR; TCRdb keeps only in-frame clonotypes and omits some of them. The sample has fewer than 20,000 clones, over 75% seen once; the top ten hold approximately 6.8%. Germline loops: CDR1 GTSNPN, CDR2 SVGIG (reference sequence). V shed 3 bases and J 2 bases; nucleotides not matched to a gene: 14. This CDR3 is 19 amino acids long. On this clone itself: Its antigen is not known.

The sequence derives from a human donor with non-small cell lung cancer. The rearrangement joins TRBV30 to TRBJ2-6, with 9 bases lining up with TRBD1. The specimen was lung tumor tissue. CDR3 region: CAWRLNFGTGKAGANVLTF. CDR3 DNA: TGTGCCTGGAGGTTAAACTTCGGGACAGGGAAGGCTGGGGCCAACGTCCTGACTTTC. Drawing the rest from reference TRBV30 and TRBJ2-6, the complete variable domain is SQTIHQWPATLVQPVGSPLSLECTVEGTSNPNLYWYRQAAGRGLQLLFYSVGIGQISSEVPQNLSASRPQDRQFILSSKKLLLSDSGFYLCAWRLNFGTGKAGANVLTFGAGSRLTVL.